Below are 9 T cell receptor beta chains sequenced from a single sample in a study of cytomegalovirus exposure and HLA in healthy donors. Some clones are missing from TCRdb's copy, which holds only in-frame ones; the method was immunoSEQ multiplex PCR. Of under 200,000 clones listed, around 88% were seen once; the top ten hold approximately 2.4%. Material: PBMCs. The receptors originated from a woman younger than 30 in good health and CMV-seronegative.

This rearrangement joins TRBV11-2 to TRBJ2-5, with 7 bases fitting TRBD1. CDR1 is SGHAT and CDR2 is FQNNGV in the germline V gene. The V segment lost 4 bases and the J segment 5 bases; nucleotides outside the gene matches: 7. The CDR3 is 14 residues long. The CDR3, as DNA: TGTGCCAGCAGCTCATCAGGGGGTCTGGAGACCCAGTACTTC. This encodes CASSSSGGLETQYF. Full variable domain (remainder filled in from reference TRBV11-2 and TRBJ2-5): EAGVAQSPRYKIIEKRQSVAFWCNPISGHATLYWYQQILGQGPKLLIQFQNNGVVDDSQLPKDRFSAERLKGVDSTLKIQPAKLEDSAVYLCASSSSGGLETQYFGPGTRLLVL.

The chain uses TRBV19 and TRBJ1-2, with a tentative D call TRBD1 (5 bases). This CDR3 region has 15 residues. The V gene's germline CDR1 is LNHDA and CDR2 SQIVND (reference sequence). V lost 4 bases and J 6 bases, leaving 18 bases between the germline ends. The CDR3 protein is CASSTRGVSRNGYTF. CDR3 coding DNA: TGTGCCAGTAGTACCCGGGGGGTGTCGCGCAATGGCTACACCTTC.

The genes are TRBV19 and TRBJ1-4; D gene unclear. The CDR3 is 16 amino acids. Between the trimmed V and J ends, which lost 5 bases and 8 bases, there was a span of 21 bases. Germline assignment: CDR1 LNHDA and CDR2 SQIVND (reference sequence). The CDR3 is CASSARIGREGEKLFF. DNA of the CDR3: TGTGCCAGTAGTGCCAGAATCGGGAGGGAAGGAGAAAAACTGTTTTTT.

The rearrangement joins TRBV19 to TRBJ1-5; D might be TRBD1 (5 bases). Looked up from germline, CDR1 is LNHDA and CDR2 is SQIVND (reference sequence). The CDR3 totals 15 residues. V lost 3 bases and J lost 5, with 14 bases in between. The CDR3 region has the DNA TGTGCCAGTAGTATTACGACAGCGTCCCATCAGCCCCAGCATTTT. Encoded protein: CASSITTASHQPQHF.

This clone came up a few times. The rearrangement links TRBV13 to TRBJ2-7, with 8 bases aligning to TRBD1. The germline V gene encodes CDR1 PRHDT and CDR2 FYEKMQ (reference sequence). Trimming took 3 bases from V and 2 from J; bases not matched to a gene: 3. This CDR3 contains 14 residues. The CDR3 reads CASSFRDRPYEQYF. CDR3 DNA sequence: TGTGCCAGCAGCTTCCGGGACAGGCCCTACGAGCAGTACTTC.

The rearrangement joins TRBV18 to TRBJ2-4, with TRBD1 matching 11 bases. Trimming at V came to 4 bases and at J to 8 bases, leaving 4 bases not matched to a gene. The germline V gene encodes CDR1 KGHSH and CDR2 LQKENI. The length of the CDR3 is 14 residues. CDR3 in amino acids: CASSQGQGVYIQYF. CDR3 DNA: TGTGCCAGCTCACAGGGACAGGGGGTATACATTCAGTACTTC. Full variable domain (missing parts from reference TRBV18 and TRBJ2-4): NAGVMQNPRHLVRRRGQEARLRCSPMKGHSHVYWYRQLPEEGLKFMVYLQKENIIDESGMPKERFSAEFPKEGPSILRIQQVVRGDSAAYFCASSQGQGVYIQYFGAGTRLSVL.

J is TRBJ1-1 and V is TRBV4-1; 12 bases are shared with TRBD1. The CDR3 has 16 residues. Unmatched junction bases numbered 5, after V lost 1 base and J lost 5 bases. Germline V gene sequence: CDR1 MGHRA, CDR2 YSYEKL. The CDR3 sequence is CASSQGDRGHLTEAFF. The CDR3, as DNA: TGCGCCAGCAGCCAAGGGGACAGGGGGCATCTGACTGAAGCTTTCTTT.

This sequence joins TRBV18 and TRBJ2-7; the D gene is possibly TRBD2 (5 bases). Trimming stripped 2 bases from V and 0 bases from J, with 8 bases between. The length of the CDR3 is 14 residues. CDR1 is KGHSH and CDR2 is LQKENI in the germline V gene. The CDR3 bases are TGTGCCAGCTCACCAGAGGGCTTCTCCTACGAGCAGTACTTC. Translating gives CASSPEGFSYEQYF.

This clone was seen only once. The V and J genes are TRBV25-1 and TRBJ2-7; TRBD1 aligns across 7 bases. The CDR3 runs to 10 residues. Germline CDR1 reads MGHDK; CDR2 reads SYGVNS. In DNA form, the CDR3 reads TGTGCAACAGGGGCCTACGAGCAGTACTTC. Translating it yields CATGAYEQYF.